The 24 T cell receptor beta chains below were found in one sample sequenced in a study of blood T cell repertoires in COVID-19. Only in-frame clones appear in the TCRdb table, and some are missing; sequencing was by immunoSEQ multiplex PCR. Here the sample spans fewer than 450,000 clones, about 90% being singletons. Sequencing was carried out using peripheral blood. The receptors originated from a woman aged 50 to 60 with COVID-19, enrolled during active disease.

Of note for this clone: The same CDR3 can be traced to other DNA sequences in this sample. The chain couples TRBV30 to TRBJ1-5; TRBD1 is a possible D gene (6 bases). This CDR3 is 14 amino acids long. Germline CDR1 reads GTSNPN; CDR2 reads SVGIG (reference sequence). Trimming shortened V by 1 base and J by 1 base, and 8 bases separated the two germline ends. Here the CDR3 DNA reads TGTGCCTGGAGTGCTGGGACAAGCAATCAGCCCCAGCATTTT. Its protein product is CAWSAGTSNQPQHF.

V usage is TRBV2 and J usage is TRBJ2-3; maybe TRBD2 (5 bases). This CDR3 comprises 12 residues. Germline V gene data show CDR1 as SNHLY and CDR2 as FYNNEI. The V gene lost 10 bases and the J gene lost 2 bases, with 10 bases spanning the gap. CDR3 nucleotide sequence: TGTGCCACGAGGGAGAACACAGATACGCAGTATTTT. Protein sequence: CATRENTDTQYF.

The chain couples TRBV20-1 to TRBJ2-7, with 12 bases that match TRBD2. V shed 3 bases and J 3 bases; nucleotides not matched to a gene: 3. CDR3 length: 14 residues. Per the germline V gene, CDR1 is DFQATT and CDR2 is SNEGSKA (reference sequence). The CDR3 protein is CSASRTSGVYEQYF. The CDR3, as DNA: TGCAGTGCTAGTAGGACTAGCGGGGTCTACGAGCAGTACTTC.

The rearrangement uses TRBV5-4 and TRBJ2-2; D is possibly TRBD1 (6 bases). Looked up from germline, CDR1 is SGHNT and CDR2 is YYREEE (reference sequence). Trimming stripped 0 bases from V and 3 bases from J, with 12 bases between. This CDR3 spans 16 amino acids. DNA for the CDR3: TGTGCCAGCAGCTTGGTGCAGGGGACGCACACCGGGGAGCTGTTTTTT. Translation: CASSLVQGTHTGELFF.

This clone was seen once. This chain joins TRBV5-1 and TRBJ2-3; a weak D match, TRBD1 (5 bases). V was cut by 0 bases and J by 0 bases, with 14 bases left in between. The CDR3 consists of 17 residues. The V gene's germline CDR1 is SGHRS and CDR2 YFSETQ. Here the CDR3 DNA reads TGCGCCAGCAGCTTGGGCGCCAGGGTCTCTAGCACAGATACGCAGTATTTT. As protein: CASSLGARVSSTDTQYF.

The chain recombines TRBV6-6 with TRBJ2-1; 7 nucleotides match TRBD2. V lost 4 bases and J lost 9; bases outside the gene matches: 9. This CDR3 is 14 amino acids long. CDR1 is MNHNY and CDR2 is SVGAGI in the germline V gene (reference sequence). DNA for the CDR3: TGTGCCAGCAGTTTCCGAGGGAGGGAGACTGAGCAGTTCTTC. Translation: CASSFRGRETEQFF.

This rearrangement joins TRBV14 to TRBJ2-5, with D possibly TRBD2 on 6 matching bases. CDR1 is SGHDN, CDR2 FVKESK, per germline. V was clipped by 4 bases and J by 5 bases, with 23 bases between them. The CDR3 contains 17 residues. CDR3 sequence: CASSPSAILAPYETQYF. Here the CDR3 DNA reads TGTGCCAGCAGCCCCTCGGCTATACTAGCCCCATATGAGACCCAGTACTTC. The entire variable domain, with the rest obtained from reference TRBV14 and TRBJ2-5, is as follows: EAGVTQFPSHSVIEKGQTVTLRCDPISGHDNLYWYRRVMGKEIKFLLHFVKESKQDESGMPNNRFLAERTGGTYSTLKVQPAELEDSGVYFCASSPSAILAPYETQYFGPGTRLLVL.

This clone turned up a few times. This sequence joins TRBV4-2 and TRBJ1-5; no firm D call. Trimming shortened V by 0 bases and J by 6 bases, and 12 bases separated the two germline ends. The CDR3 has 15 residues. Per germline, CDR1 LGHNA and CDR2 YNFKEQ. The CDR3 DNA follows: TGTGCCAGCAGCCAAGATGGAGGGAGGACTCAGCCCCAGCATTTT. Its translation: CASSQDGGRTQPQHF.

CDR3 DNA sequence: TGTGCCAGCAGTGAGCAGGGTGGAAACACCATATATTTT. This encodes CASSEQGGNTIYF. The V and J genes are TRBV2 and TRBJ1-3; possible D gene TRBD1, 5 bases. The length of the CDR3 is 13 residues. The V end lost 3 bases, the J end lost 3 bases, and 6 bases lay between the germline ends. Germline V gene sequence: CDR1 SNHLY, CDR2 FYNNEI.

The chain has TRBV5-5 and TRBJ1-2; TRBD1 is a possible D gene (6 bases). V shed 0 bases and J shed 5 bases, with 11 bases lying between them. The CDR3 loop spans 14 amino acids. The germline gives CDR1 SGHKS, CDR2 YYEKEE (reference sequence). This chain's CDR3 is CASSLEGRGYGYTF. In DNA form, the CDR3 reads TGTGCCAGCAGCTTGGAGGGGAGGGGGTATGGCTACACCTTC.

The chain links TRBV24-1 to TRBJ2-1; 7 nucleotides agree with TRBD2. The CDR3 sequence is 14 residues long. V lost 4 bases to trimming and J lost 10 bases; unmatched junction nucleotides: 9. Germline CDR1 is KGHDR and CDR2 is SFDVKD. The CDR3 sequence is CATSDASTSMEQFF. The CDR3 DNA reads TGTGCCACCAGTGACGCCTCGACTAGCATGGAGCAGTTCTTC.

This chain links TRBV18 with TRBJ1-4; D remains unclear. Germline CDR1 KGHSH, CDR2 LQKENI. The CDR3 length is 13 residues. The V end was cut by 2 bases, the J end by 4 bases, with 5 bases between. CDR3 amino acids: CASSPEVNEKLFF. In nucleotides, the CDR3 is TGTGCCAGCTCACCAGAGGTTAATGAAAAACTGTTTTTT.

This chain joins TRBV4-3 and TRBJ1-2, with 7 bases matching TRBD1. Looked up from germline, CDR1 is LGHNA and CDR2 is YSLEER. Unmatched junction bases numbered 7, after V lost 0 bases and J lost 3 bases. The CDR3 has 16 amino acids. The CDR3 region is CASSQEWGQYDYGYTF. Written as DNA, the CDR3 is TGCGCCAGCAGCCAAGAGTGGGGACAGTATGACTATGGCTACACCTTC.

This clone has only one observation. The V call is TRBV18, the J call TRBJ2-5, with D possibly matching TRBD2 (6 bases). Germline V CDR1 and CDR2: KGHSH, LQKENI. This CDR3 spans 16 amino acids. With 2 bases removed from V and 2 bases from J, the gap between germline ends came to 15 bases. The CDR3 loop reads CASSPRTTDRQETQYF. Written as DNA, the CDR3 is TGTGCCAGCTCACCAAGGACTACCGATCGGCAAGAGACCCAGTACTTC. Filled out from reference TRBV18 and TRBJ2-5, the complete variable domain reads NAGVMQNPRHLVRRRGQEARLRCSPMKGHSHVYWYRQLPEEGLKFMVYLQKENIIDESGMPKERFSAEFPKEGPSILRIQQVVRGDSAAYFCASSPRTTDRQETQYFGPGTRLLVL.

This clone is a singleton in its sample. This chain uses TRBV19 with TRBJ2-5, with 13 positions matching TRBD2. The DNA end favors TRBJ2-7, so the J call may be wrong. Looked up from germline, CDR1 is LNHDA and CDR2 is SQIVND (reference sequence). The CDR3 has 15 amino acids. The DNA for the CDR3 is TGTGCCAGTAGTAAACTAGCGGGAGGGCCGGACGAGCAGTACTTC. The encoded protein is CASSKLAGGPDEQYF.

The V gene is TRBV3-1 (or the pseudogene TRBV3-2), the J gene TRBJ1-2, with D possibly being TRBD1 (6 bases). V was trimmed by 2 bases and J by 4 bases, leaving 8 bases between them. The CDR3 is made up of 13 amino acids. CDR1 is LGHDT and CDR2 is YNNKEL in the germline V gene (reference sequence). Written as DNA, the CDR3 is TGTGCCAGCAGCCAACAGGGGCTCTATGGCTACACCTTC. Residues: CASSQQGLYGYTF.

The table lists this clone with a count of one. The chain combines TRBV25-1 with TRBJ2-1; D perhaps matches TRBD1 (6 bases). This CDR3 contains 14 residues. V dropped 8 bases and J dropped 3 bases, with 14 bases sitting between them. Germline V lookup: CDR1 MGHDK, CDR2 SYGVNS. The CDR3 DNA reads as TGTGCCAGCCAGGGGAGAGTCAGCTACAATGAGCAGTTCTTC. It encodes CASQGRVSYNEQFF.

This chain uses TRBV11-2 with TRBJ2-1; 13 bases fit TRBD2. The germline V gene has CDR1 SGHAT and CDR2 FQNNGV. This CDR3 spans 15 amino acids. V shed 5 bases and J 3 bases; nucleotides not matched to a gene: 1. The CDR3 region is CASSRLAGGYNEQFF. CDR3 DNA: TGTGCCAGCAGCCGACTAGCGGGAGGCTACAATGAGCAGTTCTTC.

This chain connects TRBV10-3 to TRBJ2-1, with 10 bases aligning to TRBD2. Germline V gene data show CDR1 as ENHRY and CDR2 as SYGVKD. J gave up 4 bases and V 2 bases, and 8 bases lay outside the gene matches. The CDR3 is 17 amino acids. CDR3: CAISESGLADPYNEQFF. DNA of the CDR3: TGTGCCATCAGTGAGAGCGGACTAGCGGATCCATACAATGAGCAGTTCTTC.

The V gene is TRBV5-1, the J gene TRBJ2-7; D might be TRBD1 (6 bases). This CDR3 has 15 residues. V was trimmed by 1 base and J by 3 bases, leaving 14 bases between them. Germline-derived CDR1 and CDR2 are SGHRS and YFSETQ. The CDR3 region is CASSLSGVVSYEQYF. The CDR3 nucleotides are TGCGCCAGCAGCTTGTCAGGGGTTGTAAGCTACGAGCAGTACTTC. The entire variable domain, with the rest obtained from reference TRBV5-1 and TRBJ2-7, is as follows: KAGVTQTPRYLIKTRGQQVTLSCSPISGHRSVSWYQQTPGQGLQFLFEYFSETQRNKGNFPGRFSGRQFSNSRSEMNVSTLELGDSALYLCASSLSGVVSYEQYFGPGTRLTVT.

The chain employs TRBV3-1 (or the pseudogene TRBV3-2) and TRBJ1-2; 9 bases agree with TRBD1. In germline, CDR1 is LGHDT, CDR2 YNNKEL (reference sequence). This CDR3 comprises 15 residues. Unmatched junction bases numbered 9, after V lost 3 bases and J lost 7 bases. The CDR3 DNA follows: TGTGCCAGCAGCCAGGGATCCGGGACAGGGCTTGGCTACACCTTC. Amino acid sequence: CASSQGSGTGLGYTF.

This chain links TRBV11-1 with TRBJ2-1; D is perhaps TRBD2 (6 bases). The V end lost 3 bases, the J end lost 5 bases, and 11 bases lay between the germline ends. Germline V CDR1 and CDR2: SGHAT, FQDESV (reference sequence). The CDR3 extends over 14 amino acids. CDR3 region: CASSFLTSHNEQFF. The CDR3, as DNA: TGTGCCAGCAGCTTTTTAACTAGCCACAATGAGCAGTTCTTC.

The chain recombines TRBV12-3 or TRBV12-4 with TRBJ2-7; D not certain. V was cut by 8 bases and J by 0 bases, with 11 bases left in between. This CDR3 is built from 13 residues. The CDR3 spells CASRPASSYEQYF. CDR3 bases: TGTGCCAGCCGACCTGCTAGCTCCTACGAGCAGTACTTC.

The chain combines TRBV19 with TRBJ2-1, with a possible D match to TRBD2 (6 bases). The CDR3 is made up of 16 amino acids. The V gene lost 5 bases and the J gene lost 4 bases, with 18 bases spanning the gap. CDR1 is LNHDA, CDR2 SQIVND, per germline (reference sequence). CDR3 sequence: CASSSSVAERYNEQFF. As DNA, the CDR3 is TGTGCCAGTAGTTCCTCTGTAGCGGAACGTTACAATGAGCAGTTCTTC. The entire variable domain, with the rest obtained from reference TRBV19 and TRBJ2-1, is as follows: DGGITQSPKYLFRKEGQNVTLSCEQNLNHDAMYWYRQDPGQGLRLIYYSQIVNDFQKGDIAEGYSVSREKKESFPLTVTSAQKNPTAFYLCASSSSVAERYNEQFFGPGTRLTVL.